The clone carrying this TCR beta chain occurred a few times. Antigen specificity is unknown. These data belong to a study of T cell repertoires in cytomegalovirus infection. In the study overall: HLA-C-restricted CMV epitopes, recently identified, and well-studied HLA-B-restricted ones were used by the study.

One entry per CDR3 protein results from TCRdb running MiXCR on the reads. The sample has under 130,000 distinct CDR3 sequences; under 50% are singletons. The CDR3 runs to 15 residues. After removal of 6 bases from V and 2 bases from J, the junction contained 5 bases not matched to a gene. CDR1 LNHDA and CDR2 SQIVND come from the germline V gene (reference sequence). The sample was CD8+ T cells from cultured PBMCs, taken from culture after CMV antigen stimulation. The source of this sequence is a human donor in good health (CMV status not recorded). Some clones in this sample may be carry-over from other donors' samples. The chain carries TRBV19 and TRBJ2-1; TRBD1 aligns across 9 bases. The CDR3 sequence is CASRVGQGTYNEQFF. The CDR3 nucleotides read TGTGCCAGTAGGGTTGGACAGGGGACCTACAATGAGCAGTTCTTC.